This T cell receptor (beta chain) stems from a study of cytomegalovirus exposure and HLA in healthy donors. Study as a whole: Researchers previously reported finding fewer than 120 million unique TCR beta sequences from about 179 million T cells.

Study conclusions and caveats: Later analysis associated a missense DCLRE1C variant with TCR beta V- and J-gene trimming. Further analysis, carried out later, found HLA-associated TCR beta chains more clonally expanded than equally common other chains.

The CDR3 sequence is 14 residues long. V was clipped by 0 bases and J by 5 bases, with 11 bases between them. The germline V gene has CDR1 SGHNT and CDR2 YYREEE (reference sequence). Use of 60 Vbeta and 13 Jbeta primers characterized the PCR. Generated by immunoSEQ multiplex PCR, the TCRdb table keeps only in-frame clones and is missing some. The sample has about 150,000 clones, about 86% seen once. Points on this clone: Its antigen is undetermined.

The source is a woman aged 18-29 years in good health and CMV-seronegative. The sequenced sample was PBMCs. V is TRBV5-4 and J is TRBJ2-5; perhaps TRBD2 as D (5 bases). DNA of the CDR3: TGTGCCAGCAGCTTGGAAGCGGTGGGTGAGACCCAGTACTTC. Protein product: CASSLEAVGETQYF.